This TCR beta chain was identified during a study of cytomegalovirus exposure and HLA in healthy donors. Study conclusions and caveats: Cytomegalovirus-associated TCR beta chains were listed, numbering more than 150.

A remark on this clone: The antigen is not known.

Researchers ran the PCR with 60 Vbeta and 13 Jbeta primers. Produced via immunoSEQ multiplex PCR; TCRdb's table is partial and in-frame only. The sample shows some 96,000 clones, approximately 64% of them seen only once. V lost 6 bases, J lost 7 bases, and 12 bases lay in between. The CDR3 runs to 13 residues. Germline CDR1 and CDR2: MGHRA and YSYEKL. This sequence originates from a man aged 55 to 70 in good health and CMV-seronegative. The specimen was PBMCs. The V call is TRBV4-1, the J call TRBJ1-4, with D unresolved. This CDR3 is CASRPDGIEKLFF. The CDR3 DNA reads TGCGCCAGCAGACCCGACGGGATTGAAAAACTGTTTTTT.